Listed below are T cell receptor beta chains from one sample, sequenced in a study of blood T cell repertoires in COVID-19. Method: immunoSEQ multiplex PCR; TCRdb's copy keeps in-frame clones and lacks some. This sample has over 120,000 clones, with about nine tenths found just once. Material: PBMCs or T cells enriched from blood (not recorded which). Source of these receptors: a man in his sixties who had recovered from COVID-19. Each CDR3 is given with its conserved first and last residue. The order of the fields is V gene, clone size, D gene, J gene, CDR3 DNA, CDR3 protein. D genes are given only for firm matches. Clone size appears in some rows only: once, few, many, or a class for an expanded clone.

>TRBV2|NA|NA|TRBJ1-1
TGTGCCATCTTGGGGAGTGTCGGAAACACTGAAGCTTTCTTT
CAILGSVGNTEAFF
>TRBV10-1|NA|TRBD1|TRBJ2-4
TGCGCCAGCAGTGCAGGGGGCAAAAACATTCAGTACTTC
CASSAGGKNIQYF
>TRBV2|NA|NA|TRBJ2-2
TGTGCCAGCAGGGCCGCCGGGACTCTGAACACCGGGGAGCTGTTTTTT
CASRAAGTLNTGELFF
>TRBV5-1|NA|NA|TRBJ2-7
TGCGCCAGCAGCTTGGCCGGCAGCGGCGGCTACGAGCAGTACTTC
CASSLAGSGGYEQYF
>TRBV9|NA|TRBD1|TRBJ2-7
TGTGCCAGCAGCCCTCGGACAGGAGACTACGAGCAGTACTTC
CASSPRTGDYEQYF
>TRBV18|NA|NA|TRBJ1-1
TGTGCCAGCTCACCTTGGCAAGGGGTTCCTGAAGCTTTCTTT
CASSPWQGVPEAFF
>TRBV5-6|once|NA|TRBJ2-7
TGTGCCAGCAGCTTGCTTGATCTGAGCTCCTACGAGCAGTACTTC
CASSLLDLSSYEQYF
>TRBV16|NA|NA|TRBJ1-2
TGTGCCAGCAGCCAACTCGCAGGGCTGCTATGGGGCTACACCTTC
CASSQLAGLLWGYTF
>TRBV2|NA|TRBD1|TRBJ2-7
TGTGCCAGCAGTGTGATTCAGGGGGCGTCGTACGAGCAGTACTTC
CASSVIQGASYEQYF
>TRBV6-6|NA|NA|TRBJ1-1
TGTGCCAGCAGTTACTCCGGGACACCGAACACTGAAGCTTTCTTT
CASSYSGTPNTEAFF